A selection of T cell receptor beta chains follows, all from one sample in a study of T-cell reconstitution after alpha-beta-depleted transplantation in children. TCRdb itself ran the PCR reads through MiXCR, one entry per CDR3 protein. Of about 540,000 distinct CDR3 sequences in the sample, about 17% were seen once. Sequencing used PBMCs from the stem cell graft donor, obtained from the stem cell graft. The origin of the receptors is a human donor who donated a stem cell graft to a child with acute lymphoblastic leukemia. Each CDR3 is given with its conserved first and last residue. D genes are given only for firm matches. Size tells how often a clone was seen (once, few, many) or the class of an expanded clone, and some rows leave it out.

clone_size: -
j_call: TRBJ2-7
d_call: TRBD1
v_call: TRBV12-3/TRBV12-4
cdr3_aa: CASSLFSVVDRAGHEQYF
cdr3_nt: TGTGCCAGCAGTTTATTCTCGGTGGTTGACAGGGCCGGGCACGAGCAGTACTTC

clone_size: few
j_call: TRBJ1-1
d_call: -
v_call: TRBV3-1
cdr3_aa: CASSQEGGRGGGSTEAFF
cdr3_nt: TGTGCCAGCAGCCAAGAAGGGGGTAGGGGGGGAGGATCCACTGAAGCTTTCTTT

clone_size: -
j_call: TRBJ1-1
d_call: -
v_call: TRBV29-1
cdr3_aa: CSGITGSTEAFF
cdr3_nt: TGCAGCGGAATAACAGGGAGCACTGAAGCTTTCTTT

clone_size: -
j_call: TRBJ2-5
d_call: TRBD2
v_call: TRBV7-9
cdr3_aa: CASSLARLAGRETQYF
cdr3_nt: TGTGCCAGCAGCTTAGCGAGACTAGCGGGAAGAGAGACCCAGTACTTC

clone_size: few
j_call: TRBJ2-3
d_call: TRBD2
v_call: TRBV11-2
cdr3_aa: CASNLPQSGRVWSTDTQYF
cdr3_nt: TGTGCCAGCAACCTTCCTCAAAGCGGGAGGGTGTGGTCGACAGATACGCAGTATTTT

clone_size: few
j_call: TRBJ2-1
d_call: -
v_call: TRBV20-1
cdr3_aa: CSASPLGPNEQFF
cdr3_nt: TGCAGTGCTAGCCCCCTAGGTCCGAATGAGCAGTTCTTC

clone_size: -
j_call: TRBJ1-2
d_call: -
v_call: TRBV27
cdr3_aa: CASATILNRDFGGYTF
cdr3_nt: TGTGCCAGCGCTACTATCCTAAACAGGGATTTCGGTGGCTACACCTTC

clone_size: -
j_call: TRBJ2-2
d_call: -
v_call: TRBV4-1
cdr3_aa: CASSQDEVAGSYTGELFF
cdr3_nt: TGCGCCAGCAGCCAAGATGAGGTTGCGGGCTCCTACACCGGGGAGCTGTTTTTT

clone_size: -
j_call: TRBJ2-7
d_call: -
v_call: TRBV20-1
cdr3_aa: CSASRGESGYEQYF
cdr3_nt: TGCAGTGCTAGTAGGGGGGAATCGGGCTACGAGCAGTACTTC

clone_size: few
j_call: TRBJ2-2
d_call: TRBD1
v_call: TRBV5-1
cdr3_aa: CASSWDRVGELFF
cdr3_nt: TGCGCCAGCAGCTGGGACAGGGTCGGGGAGCTGTTTTTT

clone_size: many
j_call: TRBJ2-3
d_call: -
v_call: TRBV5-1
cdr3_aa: CASSLEEDTQYF
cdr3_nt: TGCGCCAGCAGCTTGGAGGAAGATACGCAGTATTTT

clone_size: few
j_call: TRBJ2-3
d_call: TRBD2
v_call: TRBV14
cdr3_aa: CASSQEWTSGTQYF
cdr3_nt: TGTGCCAGCAGCCAAGAATGGACTAGTGGTACGCAGTATTTT

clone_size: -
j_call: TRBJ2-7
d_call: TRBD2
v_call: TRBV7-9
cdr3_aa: CASSSRGVGFYEQYF
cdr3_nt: TGTGCCAGCAGTTCCCGGGGGGTCGGCTTTTACGAGCAGTACTTC

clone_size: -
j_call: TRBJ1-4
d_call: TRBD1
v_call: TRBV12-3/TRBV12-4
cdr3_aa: CASSLGQGPTNEKLFF
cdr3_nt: TGTGCCAGCAGCTTGGGACAGGGGCCAACTAATGAAAAACTGTTTTTT

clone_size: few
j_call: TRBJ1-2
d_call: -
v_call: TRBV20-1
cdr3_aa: CSARDTEWTRYGYTF
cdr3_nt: TGCAGTGCTAGAGATACCGAATGGACACGCTATGGCTACACCTTC

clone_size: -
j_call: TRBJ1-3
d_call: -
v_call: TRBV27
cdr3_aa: CASSGRLATLKNTIYF
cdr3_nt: TGTGCCAGCAGTGGACGCCTGGCTACGCTTAAAAACACCATATATTTT

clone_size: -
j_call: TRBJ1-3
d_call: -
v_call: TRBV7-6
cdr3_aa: CASSLAPEQTAGNTIYF
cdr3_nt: TGTGCCAGCAGCTTAGCTCCAGAACAAACTGCTGGAAACACCATATATTTT

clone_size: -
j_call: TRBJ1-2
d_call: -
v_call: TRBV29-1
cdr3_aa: CSVDAGEGGYTF
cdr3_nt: TGCAGCGTTGATGCCGGGGAGGGTGGCTACACCTTC

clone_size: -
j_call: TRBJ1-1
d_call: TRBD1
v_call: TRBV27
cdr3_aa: CASSWTGSTEAFF
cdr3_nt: TGTGCCAGCAGTTGGACAGGTTCGACTGAAGCTTTCTTT

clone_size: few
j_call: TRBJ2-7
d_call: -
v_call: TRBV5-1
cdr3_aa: CASSLQQGYEQYF
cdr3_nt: TGCGCCAGCAGCCTACAACAGGGTTACGAGCAGTACTTC

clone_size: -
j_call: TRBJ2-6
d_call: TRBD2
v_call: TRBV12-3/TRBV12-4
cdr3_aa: CASSLFRWTSGYYSGANVLTF
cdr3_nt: TGTGCCAGCAGTTTATTTAGATGGACTAGCGGTTACTACTCTGGGGCCAACGTCCTGACTTTC

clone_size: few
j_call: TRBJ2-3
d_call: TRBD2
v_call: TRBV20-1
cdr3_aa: CSAGTSGREGTDTQYF
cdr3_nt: TGCAGTGCTGGGACTAGCGGGAGGGAGGGCACAGATACGCAGTATTTT

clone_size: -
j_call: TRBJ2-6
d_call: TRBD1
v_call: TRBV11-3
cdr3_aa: CASSSTGVSSGANVLTF
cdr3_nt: TGTGCCAGCAGCTCGACAGGGGTCAGCTCTGGGGCCAACGTCCTGACTTTC

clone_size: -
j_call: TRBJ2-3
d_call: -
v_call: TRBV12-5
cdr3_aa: CASAHPQAGRESDTQYF
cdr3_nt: TGTGCTAGTGCCCATCCCCAAGCCGGTCGGGAGTCCGATACGCAGTATTTT

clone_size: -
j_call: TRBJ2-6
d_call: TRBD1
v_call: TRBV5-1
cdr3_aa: CASSPGQGQLGSGANVLTF
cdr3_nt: TGCGCCAGCAGCCCAGGACAGGGGCAATTGGGATCTGGGGCCAACGTCCTGACTTTC

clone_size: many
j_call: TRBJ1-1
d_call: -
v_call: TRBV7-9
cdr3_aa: CASSLRGGDTEAFF
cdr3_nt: TGTGCCAGCAGCTTAAGAGGGGGGGACACTGAAGCTTTCTTT

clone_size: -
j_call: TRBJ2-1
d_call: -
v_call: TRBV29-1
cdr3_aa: CSVDGGYYYNEQFF
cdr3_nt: TGCAGCGTTGATGGGGGGTACTACTACAATGAGCAGTTCTTC

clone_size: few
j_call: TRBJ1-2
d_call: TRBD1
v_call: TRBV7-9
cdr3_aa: CASSLMTGGDYGYTF
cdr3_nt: TGTGCCAGCAGCTTAATGACAGGGGGCGACTATGGCTACACCTTC

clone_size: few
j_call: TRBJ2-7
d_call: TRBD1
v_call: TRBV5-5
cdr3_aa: CASSLGTGVLEQYF
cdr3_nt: TGTGCCAGCAGCTTGGGGACAGGGGTCCTCGAGCAGTACTTC

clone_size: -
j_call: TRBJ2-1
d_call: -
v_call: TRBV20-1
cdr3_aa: CSARDFFGGTYNEQFF
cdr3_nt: TGCAGTGCTAGAGATTTTTTTGGAGGGACCTACAATGAGCAGTTCTTC

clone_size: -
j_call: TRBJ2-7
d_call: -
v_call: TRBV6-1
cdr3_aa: CASRTYGASYEQYF
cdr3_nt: TGTGCCAGCAGGACGTATGGTGCCTCCTACGAGCAGTACTTC

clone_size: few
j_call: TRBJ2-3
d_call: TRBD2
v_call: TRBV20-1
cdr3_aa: CSASLAGVATQYF
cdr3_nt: TGCAGTGCTAGCCTAGCGGGAGTAGCTACGCAGTATTTT

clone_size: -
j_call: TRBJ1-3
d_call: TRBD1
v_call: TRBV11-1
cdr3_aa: CASSLKRQGALSGNTIYF
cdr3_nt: TGTGCCAGCAGCTTAAAGAGGCAGGGGGCTTTGTCTGGAAACACCATATATTTT

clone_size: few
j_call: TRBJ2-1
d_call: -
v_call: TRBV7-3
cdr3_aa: CASSLTTSSYNEQFF
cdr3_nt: TGTGCCAGCAGCTTGACCACTAGCTCCTACAATGAGCAGTTCTTC

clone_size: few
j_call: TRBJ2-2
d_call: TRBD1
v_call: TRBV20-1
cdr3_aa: CSARRLTGGPGELFF
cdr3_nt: TGCAGTGCTAGAAGGCTTACAGGGGGACCCGGGGAGCTGTTTTTT

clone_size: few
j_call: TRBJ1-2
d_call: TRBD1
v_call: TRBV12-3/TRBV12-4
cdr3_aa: CASSPRQGAYNYGYTF
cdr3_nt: TGTGCCAGCAGCCCTCGACAGGGGGCCTATAACTATGGCTACACCTTC

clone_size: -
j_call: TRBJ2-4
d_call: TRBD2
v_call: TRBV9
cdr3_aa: CASSGDSGRAKNIQYF
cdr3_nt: TGTGCCAGCAGCGGTGATAGCGGGAGGGCCAAAAACATTCAGTACTTC

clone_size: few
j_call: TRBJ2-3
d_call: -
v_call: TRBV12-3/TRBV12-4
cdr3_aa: CASSFKRVTDTQYF
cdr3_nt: TGTGCCAGCAGTTTCAAGCGGGTCACAGATACGCAGTATTTT

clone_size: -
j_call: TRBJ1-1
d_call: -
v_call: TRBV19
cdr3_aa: CASSIGGQGTFF
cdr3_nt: TGTGCCAGTAGTATCGGAGGCCAGGGGACTTTCTTT

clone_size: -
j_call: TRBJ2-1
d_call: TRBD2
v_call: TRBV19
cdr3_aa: CASSISSGGVGNEQFF
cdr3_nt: TGTGCCAGTAGTATTTCATCGGGAGGGGTCGGCAATGAGCAGTTCTTC